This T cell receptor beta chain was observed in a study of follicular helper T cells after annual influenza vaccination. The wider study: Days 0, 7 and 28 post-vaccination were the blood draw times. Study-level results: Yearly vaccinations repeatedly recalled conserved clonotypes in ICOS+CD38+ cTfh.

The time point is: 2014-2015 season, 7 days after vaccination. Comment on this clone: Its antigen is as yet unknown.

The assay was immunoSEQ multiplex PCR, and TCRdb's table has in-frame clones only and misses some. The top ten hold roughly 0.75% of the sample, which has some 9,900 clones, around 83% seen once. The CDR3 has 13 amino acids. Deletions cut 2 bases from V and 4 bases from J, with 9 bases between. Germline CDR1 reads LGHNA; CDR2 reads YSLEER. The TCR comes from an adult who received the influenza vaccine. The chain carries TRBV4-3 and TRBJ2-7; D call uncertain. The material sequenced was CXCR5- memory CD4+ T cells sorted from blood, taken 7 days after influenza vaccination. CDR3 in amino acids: CASSQLVEYEQYF. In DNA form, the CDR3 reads TGCGCCAGCAGCCAACTCGTAGAATACGAGCAGTACTTC.